Detailed here is one T cell receptor beta chain. The PCR had 60 Vbeta and 13 Jbeta primers. Profiling relied on immunoSEQ multiplex PCR, and the TCRdb table lists in-frame clones only, not all of them. This sample has 150,000 to 200,000 clones, with over 75% found just once. The CDR3 contains 14 residues. V was shortened by 2 bases and J by 0 bases, with 8 bases between the two germline ends. Germline V gene data show CDR1 as SGDLS and CDR2 as YYNGEE. The data were obtained in a study of cytomegalovirus exposure and HLA in healthy donors. The receptor's source is a woman between 18 and 29 years old in good health and CMV-seronegative. The sequencing sample was made of PBMCs. V and J are TRBV9 and TRBJ2-5; D not resolved. This CDR3 is CASSVVGDQETQYF. For the CDR3, the DNA is TGTGCCAGCAGCGTTGTCGGTGACCAAGAGACCCAGTACTTC.